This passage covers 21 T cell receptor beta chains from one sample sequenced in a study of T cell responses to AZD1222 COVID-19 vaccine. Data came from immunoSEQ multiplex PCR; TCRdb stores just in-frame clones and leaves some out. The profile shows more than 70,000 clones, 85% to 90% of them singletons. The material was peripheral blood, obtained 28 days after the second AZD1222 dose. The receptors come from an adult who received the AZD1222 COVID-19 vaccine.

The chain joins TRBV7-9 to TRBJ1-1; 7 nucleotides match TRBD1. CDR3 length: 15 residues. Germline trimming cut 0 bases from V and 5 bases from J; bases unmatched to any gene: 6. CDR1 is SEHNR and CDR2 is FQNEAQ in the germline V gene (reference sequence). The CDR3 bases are TGTGCCAGCAGCTTAGCAGGGGGCATTGTGACTGAAGCTTTCTTT. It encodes CASSLAGGIVTEAFF. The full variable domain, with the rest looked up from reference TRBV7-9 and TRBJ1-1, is DTGVSQNPRHKITKRGQNVTFRCDPISEHNRLYWYRQTLGQGPEFLTYFQNEAQLEKSRLLSDRFSAERPKGSFSTLEIQRTEQGDSAMYLCASSLAGGIVTEAFFGQGTRLTVV.

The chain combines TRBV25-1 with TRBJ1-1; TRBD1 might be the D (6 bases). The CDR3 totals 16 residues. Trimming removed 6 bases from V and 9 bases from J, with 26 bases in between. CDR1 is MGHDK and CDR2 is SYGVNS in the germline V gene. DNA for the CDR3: TGTGCCAGCAGCAAAGTCCCCTACAGGGAGGAGTTTAAAGCTTTCTTT. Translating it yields CASSKVPYREEFKAFF.

CDR3 sequence: CASSQDEGGAGGLANYGYTF. The CDR3 DNA is TGTGCCAGCAGCCAAGATGAGGGGGGGGCAGGGGGCCTAGCTAACTATGGCTACACCTTC. The chain combines TRBV4-2 with TRBJ1-2, with TRBD1 matching 8 bases. The CDR3 loop spans 20 amino acids. Germline assignment: CDR1 LGHNA and CDR2 YNFKEQ. Trimming took 0 bases from V and 0 from J; bases not matched to a gene: 15.

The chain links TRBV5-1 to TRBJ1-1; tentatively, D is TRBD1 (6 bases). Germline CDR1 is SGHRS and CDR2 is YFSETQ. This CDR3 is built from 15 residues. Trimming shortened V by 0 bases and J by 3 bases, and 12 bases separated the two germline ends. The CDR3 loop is CASSLGGGEYTEAFF. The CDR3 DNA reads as TGCGCCAGCAGCTTGGGCGGGGGCGAGTACACTGAAGCTTTCTTT.

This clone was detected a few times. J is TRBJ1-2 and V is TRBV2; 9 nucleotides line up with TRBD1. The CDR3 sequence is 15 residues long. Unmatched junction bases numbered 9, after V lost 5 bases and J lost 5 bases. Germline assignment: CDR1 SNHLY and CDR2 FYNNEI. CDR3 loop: CASSPTPDRGYGYTF. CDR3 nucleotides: TGTGCCAGCAGTCCAACGCCTGACAGGGGGTATGGCTACACCTTC.

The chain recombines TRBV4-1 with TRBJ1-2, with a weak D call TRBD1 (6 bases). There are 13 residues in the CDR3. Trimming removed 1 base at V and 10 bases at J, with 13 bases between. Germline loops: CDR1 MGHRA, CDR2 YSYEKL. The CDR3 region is CASSQGRTVDYTF. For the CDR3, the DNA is TGCGCCAGCAGCCAAGGGAGGACAGTGGACTACACCTTC.

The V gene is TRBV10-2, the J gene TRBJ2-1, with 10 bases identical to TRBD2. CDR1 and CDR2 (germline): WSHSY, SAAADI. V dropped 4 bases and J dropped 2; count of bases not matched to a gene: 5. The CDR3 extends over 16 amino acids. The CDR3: CASSAGSGGAYNEQFF. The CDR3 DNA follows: TGCGCCAGCAGTGCAGGCAGCGGGGGGGCCTACAATGAGCAGTTCTTC.

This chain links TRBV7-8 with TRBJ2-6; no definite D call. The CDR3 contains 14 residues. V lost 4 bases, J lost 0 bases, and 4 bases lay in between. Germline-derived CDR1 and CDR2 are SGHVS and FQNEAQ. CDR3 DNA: TGTGCCAGCAGCTCCTACTCTGGGGCCAACGTCCTGACTTTC. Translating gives CASSSYSGANVLTF.

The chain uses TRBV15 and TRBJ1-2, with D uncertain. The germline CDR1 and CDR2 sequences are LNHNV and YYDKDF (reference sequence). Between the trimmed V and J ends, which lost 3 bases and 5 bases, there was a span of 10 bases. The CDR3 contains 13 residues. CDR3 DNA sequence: TGTGCCACCAGCAGTGTCCCGCGGTATGGCTACACCTTC. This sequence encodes CATSSVPRYGYTF. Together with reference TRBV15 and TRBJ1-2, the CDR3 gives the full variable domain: DAMVIQNPRYQVTQFGKPVTLSCSQTLNHNVMYWYQQKSSQAPKLLFHYYDKDFNNEADTPDNFQSRRPNTSFCFLDIRSPGLGDTAMYLCATSSVPRYGYTFGSGTRLTVV.

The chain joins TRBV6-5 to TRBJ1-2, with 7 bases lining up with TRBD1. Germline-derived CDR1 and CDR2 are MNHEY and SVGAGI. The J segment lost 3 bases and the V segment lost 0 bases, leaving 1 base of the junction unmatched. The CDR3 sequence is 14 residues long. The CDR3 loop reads CASSYSGTDYGYTF. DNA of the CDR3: TGTGCCAGCAGTTACTCAGGGACAGACTATGGCTACACCTTC.

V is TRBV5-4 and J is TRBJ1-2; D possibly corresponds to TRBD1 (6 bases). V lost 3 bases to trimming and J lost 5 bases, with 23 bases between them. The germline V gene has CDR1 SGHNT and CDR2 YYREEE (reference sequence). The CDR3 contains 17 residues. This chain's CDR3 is CASSSILPGTSTYGYTF. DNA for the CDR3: TGTGCCAGCAGCTCCATTCTTCCCGGGACAAGTACTTATGGCTACACCTTC.

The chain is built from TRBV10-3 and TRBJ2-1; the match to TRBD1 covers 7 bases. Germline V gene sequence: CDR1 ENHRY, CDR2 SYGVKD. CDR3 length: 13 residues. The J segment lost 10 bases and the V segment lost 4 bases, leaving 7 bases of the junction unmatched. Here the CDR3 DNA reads TGTGCCATCAGTGTAAGGGGGCGAGGGGAGCAGTTCTTC. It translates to CAISVRGRGEQFF.

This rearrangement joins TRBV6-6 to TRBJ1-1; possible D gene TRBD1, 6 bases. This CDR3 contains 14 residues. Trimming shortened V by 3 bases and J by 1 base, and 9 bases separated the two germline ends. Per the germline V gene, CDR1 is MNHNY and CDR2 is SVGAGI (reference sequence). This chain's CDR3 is CASSYDRRNTEAFF. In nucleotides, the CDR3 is TGTGCCAGCAGTTATGACAGGCGGAACACTGAAGCTTTCTTT.

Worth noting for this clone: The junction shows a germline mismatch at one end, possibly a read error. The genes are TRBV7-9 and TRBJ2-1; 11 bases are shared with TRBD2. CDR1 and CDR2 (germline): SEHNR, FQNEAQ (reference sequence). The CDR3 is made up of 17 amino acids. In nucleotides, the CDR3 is TGTGCCAGCAGCTTAGAGACTAGCGGGGCTATATACACTGAGCAGTTCTTC. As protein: CASSLETSGAIYTEQFF.

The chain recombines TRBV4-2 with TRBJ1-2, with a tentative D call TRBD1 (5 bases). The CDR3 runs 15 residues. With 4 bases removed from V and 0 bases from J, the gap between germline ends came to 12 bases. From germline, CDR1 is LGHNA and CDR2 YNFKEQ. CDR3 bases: TGTGCCAGCAGCCTCGGGACTGGTCCTAACTATGGCTACACCTTC. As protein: CASSLGTGPNYGYTF.

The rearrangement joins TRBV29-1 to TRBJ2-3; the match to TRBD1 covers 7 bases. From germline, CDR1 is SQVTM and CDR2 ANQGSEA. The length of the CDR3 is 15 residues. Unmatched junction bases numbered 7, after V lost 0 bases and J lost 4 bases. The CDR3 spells CSVEEVRQGADTQYF. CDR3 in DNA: TGCAGCGTTGAAGAGGTTAGACAGGGCGCAGATACGCAGTATTTT.

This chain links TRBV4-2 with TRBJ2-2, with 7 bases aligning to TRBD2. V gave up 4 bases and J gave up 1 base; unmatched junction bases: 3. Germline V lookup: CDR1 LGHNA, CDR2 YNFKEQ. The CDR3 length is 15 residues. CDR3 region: CASSLAGQNTGELFF. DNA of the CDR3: TGTGCCAGCAGCCTAGCGGGCCAGAACACCGGGGAGCTGTTTTTT.

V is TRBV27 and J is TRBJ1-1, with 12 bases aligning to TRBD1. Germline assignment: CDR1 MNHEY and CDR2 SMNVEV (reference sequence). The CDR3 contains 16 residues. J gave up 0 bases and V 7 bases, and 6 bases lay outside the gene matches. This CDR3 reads CASTPGQGAMNTEAFF. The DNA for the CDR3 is TGTGCCAGCACCCCGGGACAGGGGGCCATGAACACTGAAGCTTTCTTT.

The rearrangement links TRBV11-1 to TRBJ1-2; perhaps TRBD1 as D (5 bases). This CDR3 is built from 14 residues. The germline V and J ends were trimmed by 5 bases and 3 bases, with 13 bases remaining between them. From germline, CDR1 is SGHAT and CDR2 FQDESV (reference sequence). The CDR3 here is CASSIHQGDYGYTF. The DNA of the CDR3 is TGTGCCAGCAGCATCCATCAGGGAGACTATGGCTACACCTTC.

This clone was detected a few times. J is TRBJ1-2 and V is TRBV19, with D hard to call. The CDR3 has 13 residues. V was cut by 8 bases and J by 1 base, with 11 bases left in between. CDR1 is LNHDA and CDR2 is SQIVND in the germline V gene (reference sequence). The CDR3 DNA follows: TGTGCCAGTCGCGGCAGCCTTAACTATGGCTACACCTTC. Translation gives CASRGSLNYGYTF.

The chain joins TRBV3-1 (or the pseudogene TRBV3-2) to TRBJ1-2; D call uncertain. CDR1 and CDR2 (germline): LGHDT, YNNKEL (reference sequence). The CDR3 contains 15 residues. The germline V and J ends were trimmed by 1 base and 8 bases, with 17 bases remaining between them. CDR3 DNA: TGTGCCAGCAGCCAAGTAGACCGACCATGGCGAGGCTACACCTTC. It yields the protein CASSQVDRPWRGYTF.